Detailed here is one T cell receptor (beta chain). Its antigen is unidentified. The data were taken from a study of cytomegalovirus exposure and HLA in healthy donors. Study information: Early released data comprised 75 million to 100 million unique TCRs from HLA-typed donors.

Study-wide results and limits: It is likely that the observed cluster of highly shared sequence variants was a sequencing artifact. Links to common viral pathogens appeared, in a later analysis, for several of the most significant clusters. The authors excluded some V segments, including TRBV6-2 and TRBV6-3, as indistinguishable.

13 Jbeta primers and 60 Vbeta primers were used for the PCR. The protocol was immunoSEQ multiplex PCR, while the TCRdb copy is restricted to in-frame clones and leaves out a portion. The table shows roughly 93,000 clones, with around 80% occurring only once. The CDR3 loop spans 12 amino acids. The ends were cut back, 0 bases at V and 9 bases at J, with 12 bases in the middle. Germline V CDR1 and CDR2: GTSNPN, SVGIG (reference sequence). This TCR derives from a man aged 18 to 30 in good health and CMV-seropositive. This chain joins TRBV30 and TRBJ2-7; perhaps TRBD1 as D (6 bases). Sequenced input: PBMCs. The CDR3 here is CAWSVSAGVQYF. CDR3 in DNA: TGTGCCTGGAGTGTGTCGGCAGGGGTGCAGTACTTC.